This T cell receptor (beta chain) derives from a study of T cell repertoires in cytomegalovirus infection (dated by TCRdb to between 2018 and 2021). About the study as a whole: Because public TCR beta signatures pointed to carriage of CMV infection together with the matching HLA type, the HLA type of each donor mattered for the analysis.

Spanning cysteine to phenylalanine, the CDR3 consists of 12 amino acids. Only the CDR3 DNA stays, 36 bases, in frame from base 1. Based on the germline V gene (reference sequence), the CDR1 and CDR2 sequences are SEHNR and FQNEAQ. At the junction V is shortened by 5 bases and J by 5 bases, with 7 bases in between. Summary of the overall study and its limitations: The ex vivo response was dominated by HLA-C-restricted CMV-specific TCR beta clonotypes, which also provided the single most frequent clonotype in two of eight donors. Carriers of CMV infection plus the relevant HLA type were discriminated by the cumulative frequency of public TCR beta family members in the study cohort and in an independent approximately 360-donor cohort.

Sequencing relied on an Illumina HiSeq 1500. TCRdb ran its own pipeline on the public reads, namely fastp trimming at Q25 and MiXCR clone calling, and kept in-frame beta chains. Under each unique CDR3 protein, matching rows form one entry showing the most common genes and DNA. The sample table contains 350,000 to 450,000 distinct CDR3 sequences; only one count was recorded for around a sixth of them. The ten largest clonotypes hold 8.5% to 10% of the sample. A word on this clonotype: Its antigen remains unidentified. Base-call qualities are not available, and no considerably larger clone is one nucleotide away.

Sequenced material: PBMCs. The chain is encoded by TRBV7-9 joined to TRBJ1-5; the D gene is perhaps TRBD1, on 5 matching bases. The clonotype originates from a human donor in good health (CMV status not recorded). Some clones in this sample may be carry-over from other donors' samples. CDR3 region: CASSRDDQPQHF. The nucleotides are TGTGCCAGCAGCCGGGACGATCAGCCCCAGCATTTT.